One T cell receptor beta chain is described in this entry. The data were taken from a study of resident and recirculating memory T cells in vitiligo. Germline values: CDR1 SGHDT, CDR2 YYEEEE. The ends were cut back, 5 bases at V and 7 bases at J, with 12 bases in the middle. The CDR3 consists of 12 residues. Generated by immunoSEQ multiplex PCR, the TCRdb table keeps only in-frame clones and is missing some. The sample includes about 42,000 clones, about 90% of them seen just once. This chain links TRBV5-6 with TRBJ2-5; D perhaps matches TRBD2 (6 bases). This TCR was recovered from a male donor with vitiligo. Sequenced: blood. CDR3: CASRSNGGTQYF. CDR3 in DNA: TGTGCCAGCAGGTCTAACGGGGGGACCCAGTACTTC.